The 21 T cell receptor beta chains below all came from one sample that was sequenced in a study of blood T cell repertoires in COVID-19. Using immunoSEQ multiplex PCR, the repertoire was profiled, and TCRdb retains in-frame clones only, with some absent. The sample shows tens of thousands of clones, approximately 77% of them seen only once. Sequencing was carried out using peripheral blood. The receptors derive from a man aged 65-85 years with COVID-19, enrolled during active disease.

The chain recombines TRBV19 with TRBJ2-4; perhaps TRBD1 as D (6 bases). Trimming stripped 3 bases from V and 2 bases from J, with 14 bases between. CDR3 length equals 16 residues. Germline loops: CDR1 LNHDA, CDR2 SQIVND (reference sequence). CDR3 in amino acids: CASSIGRGSTKNIQYF. CDR3 coding DNA: TGTGCCAGTAGTATTGGCAGGGGATCAACCAAAAACATTCAGTACTTC.

The chain has TRBV6-6 and TRBJ2-7, with unresolved D. V lost 2 bases to trimming and J lost 2 bases, with 10 bases between them. In germline, CDR1 is MNHNY, CDR2 SVGAGI (reference sequence). The CDR3 sequence is 14 residues long. The CDR3 DNA is TGTGCCAGCAGTTACAACAGATCCCCCTACGAGCAGTACTTC. Translating it yields CASSYNRSPYEQYF.

The table lists this clone with a count of one. The chain is built from TRBV7-2 and TRBJ1-5; the D is unclear. Between the trimmed V and J ends, which lost 1 base and 3 bases, there was a span of 10 bases. CDR1 and CDR2 from the germline V gene are SGHTA and FQGNSA. CDR3 length: 15 amino acids. The CDR3 protein is CASSLVTGYNQPQHF. CDR3 DNA: TGTGCCAGCAGCTTAGTCACGGGGTACAATCAGCCCCAGCATTTT.

The count of this clone is one. The V and J genes are TRBV9 and TRBJ1-1; 10 bases are a match to TRBD1. The CDR3 totals 16 residues. V gave up 4 bases and J gave up 4 bases; unmatched junction bases: 10. Germline V CDR1 and CDR2: SGDLS, YYNGEE. CDR3 sequence reads: CASSQRQGALPTEAFF. The CDR3 nucleotides read TGTGCCAGCAGCCAAAGACAGGGGGCGCTCCCCACTGAAGCTTTCTTT.

J is TRBJ1-4 and V is TRBV5-1, with TRBD1 matching over 10 bases. The CDR3 is made up of 15 amino acids. The junction had 8 bases not matched to a gene; V was cut back by 5 bases and J by 7 bases. CDR1 and CDR2 from the germline V gene are SGHRS and YFSETQ. The CDR3 nucleotides are TGCGCCAGCAGTTCGACAGGGGGCGGGAGTGAAAAACTGTTTTTT. It encodes CASSSTGGGSEKLFF.

This chain joins TRBV28 and TRBJ2-5; TRBD2 aligns across 11 bases. V shed 5 bases and J 2 bases; nucleotides not matched to a gene: 7. Germline CDR1 is MDHEN and CDR2 is SYDVKM. The CDR3 consists of 16 residues. The CDR3 region has the DNA TGTGCCAGCAGTCCACCGGGACTAGCGGAACAAGAGACCCAGTACTTC. It translates to CASSPPGLAEQETQYF.

The rearrangement uses TRBV6-5 and TRBJ2-5, with 8 bases matching TRBD1. Trimming at V came to 6 bases and at J to 6 bases, leaving 6 bases not matched to a gene. The CDR3 has 13 amino acids. Germline V gives CDR1 MNHEY, CDR2 SVGAGI. The CDR3 loop is CASRPQGAKTQYF. The CDR3 DNA is TGTGCCAGCAGGCCTCAGGGGGCCAAGACCCAGTACTTC.

CDR3 bases: TGCAGTGCTAGTCGAGCGGGAGAGGGCACAGATACGCAGTATTTT. It yields the protein CSASRAGEGTDTQYF. The gene calls are TRBV20-1 and TRBJ2-3, with 8 bases lining up with TRBD2. V was clipped by 3 bases and J by 1 base; unmatched bases: 6. CDR3 size: 15 residues. Germline CDR1 reads DFQATT; CDR2 reads SNEGSKA (reference sequence).

The V gene is TRBV5-5, the J gene TRBJ1-1; the D gene is possibly TRBD1 (5 bases). The germline CDR1 and CDR2 sequences are SGHKS and YYEKEE (reference sequence). The CDR3 runs to 14 residues. Trimming removed 2 bases at V and 3 bases at J, with 11 bases between. CDR3 sequence: CASSLQVRDTEAFF. The CDR3 DNA sequence: TGTGCCAGCAGCTTACAGGTTCGGGACACTGAAGCTTTCTTT.

The chain couples TRBV28 to TRBJ2-2; the D is unclear. CDR3 size: 12 residues. Germline V gives CDR1 MDHEN, CDR2 SYDVKM. The V end lost 6 bases, the J end lost 4 bases, and 6 bases lay between the germline ends. CDR3 sequence: CASRRSTGELFF. CDR3 bases: TGTGCCAGCAGGCGGTCCACCGGGGAGCTGTTTTTT.

The V call is TRBV28, the J call TRBJ1-5; D is unclear. Germline V gene sequence: CDR1 MDHEN, CDR2 SYDVKM. Between the trimmed V and J ends, which lost 6 bases and 2 bases, there was a span of 11 bases. This CDR3 region has 14 residues. CDR3 bases: TGTGCCAGCAGGATGAGGCCGGGCAATCAGCCCCAGCATTTT. This gives the protein CASRMRPGNQPQHF.

This clone has more than one count but fewer than ten. The chain links TRBV30 to TRBJ2-2; TRBD2 matches at 7 bases. This CDR3 is built from 13 residues. The J segment lost 5 bases and the V segment lost 3 bases, leaving 3 bases of the junction unmatched. CDR1 is GTSNPN, CDR2 SVGIG, per germline (reference sequence). Here the CDR3 reads CAWRQGGTGELFF. The CDR3 DNA follows: TGTGCCTGGAGGCAGGGAGGGACCGGGGAGCTGTTTTTT.

The chain recombines TRBV27 with TRBJ2-5, with 9 bases identical to TRBD1. Germline V gene sequence: CDR1 MNHEY, CDR2 SMNVEV (reference sequence). CDR3 length equals 14 residues. V lost 6 bases, J lost 5 bases, and 7 bases stayed unmatched. The CDR3 spells CASSLQGAQETQYF. In DNA form, the CDR3 reads TGTGCCAGCAGCCTACAGGGGGCGCAGGAGACCCAGTACTTC.

The chain recombines TRBV4-1 with TRBJ2-1; TRBD1 matches 10 bases. V trimming: 4 bases; J trimming: 4 bases; junction bases outside the gene matches: 4. The germline V gene encodes CDR1 MGHRA and CDR2 YSYEKL. There are 15 residues in the CDR3. The CDR3 region has the DNA TGCGCCAGCAGCCGAGGGACAGGGGAATACAATGAGCAGTTCTTC. Translation: CASSRGTGEYNEQFF.

This chain connects TRBV7-9 to TRBJ1-4; D call uncertain. The CDR3 is 14 residues long. V dropped 8 bases and J dropped 0 bases, with 10 bases sitting between them. Germline-derived CDR1 and CDR2 are SEHNR and FQNEAQ (reference sequence). The DNA for the CDR3 is TGTGCCAGCCAAAGGAGGGCAACTAATGAAAAACTGTTTTTT. Amino acid sequence: CASQRRATNEKLFF. Full variable domain (rest looked up from reference TRBV7-9 and TRBJ1-4): DTGVSQNPRHKITKRGQNVTFRCDPISEHNRLYWYRQTLGQGPEFLTYFQNEAQLEKSRLLSDRFSAERPKGSFSTLEIQRTEQGDSAMYLCASQRRATNEKLFFGSGTQLSVL.

CDR3 protein: CASSRLSGTNTGELFF. As DNA, the CDR3 is TGTGCCAGTAGCCGACTGAGCGGTACAAACACCGGGGAGCTGTTTTTT. The genes are TRBV19 and TRBJ2-2, with D possibly matching TRBD2 (5 bases). The V gene lost 6 bases and the J gene lost 2 bases, with 16 bases spanning the gap. This CDR3 comprises 16 residues. Germline CDR1 reads LNHDA; CDR2 reads SQIVND (reference sequence).

The chain has TRBV5-1 and TRBJ2-4; possible D gene TRBD2, 6 bases. Trimming pared 1 base from V and 0 bases from J, leaving 8 bases between. Germline V gives CDR1 SGHRS, CDR2 YFSETQ. The CDR3 length is 15 residues. The CDR3 region has the DNA TGCGCCAGCAGCTTGACGGGACTAGCCAAAAACATTCAGTACTTC. This translates into CASSLTGLAKNIQYF.

This clone was observed many times. CDR3 sequence (DNA): TGTGCCTGGAGTAGGAGCTCCTATAATTCACCCCTCCACTTT. Protein sequence: CAWSRSSYNSPLHF. The chain employs TRBV30 and TRBJ1-6; D gene ambiguous. Germline CDR1 is GTSNPN and CDR2 is SVGIG (reference sequence). Trimming removed 2 bases at V and 0 bases at J, with 5 bases between. The CDR3 runs to 14 residues.

This clone was observed once. V and J are TRBV28 and TRBJ1-1, with TRBD1 matching 8 bases. V was clipped by 2 bases and J by 9 bases; unmatched bases: 14. The CDR3 totals 16 residues. Germline values: CDR1 MDHEN, CDR2 SYDVKM. CDR3 nucleotides: TGTGCCAGCAGTTTAATAGCCCCGGGGACAGGTTATCAAGCTTTCTTT. As protein: CASSLIAPGTGYQAFF.

This clone was seen more than once but under ten times. The chain recombines TRBV15 with TRBJ1-1, with D tentatively TRBD1 (5 bases). The CDR3 is 13 amino acids. Germline V gives CDR1 LNHNV, CDR2 YYDKDF (reference sequence). The V and J ends lost 0 bases and 7 bases respectively, with 9 bases between them. The CDR3 sequence is CATSRDRGSEAFF. CDR3 sequence (DNA): TGTGCCACCAGCAGAGATAGGGGCAGTGAAGCTTTCTTT.

The chain has TRBV10-3 and TRBJ2-1, with 8 positions matching TRBD2. The germline gives CDR1 ENHRY, CDR2 SYGVKD. The CDR3 length is 15 residues. V was clipped by 4 bases and J by 4 bases; unmatched bases: 6. DNA of the CDR3: TGTGCCATCAGTGTGGGCGGGAGGTCTTACAATGAGCAGTTCTTC. As protein: CAISVGGRSYNEQFF.